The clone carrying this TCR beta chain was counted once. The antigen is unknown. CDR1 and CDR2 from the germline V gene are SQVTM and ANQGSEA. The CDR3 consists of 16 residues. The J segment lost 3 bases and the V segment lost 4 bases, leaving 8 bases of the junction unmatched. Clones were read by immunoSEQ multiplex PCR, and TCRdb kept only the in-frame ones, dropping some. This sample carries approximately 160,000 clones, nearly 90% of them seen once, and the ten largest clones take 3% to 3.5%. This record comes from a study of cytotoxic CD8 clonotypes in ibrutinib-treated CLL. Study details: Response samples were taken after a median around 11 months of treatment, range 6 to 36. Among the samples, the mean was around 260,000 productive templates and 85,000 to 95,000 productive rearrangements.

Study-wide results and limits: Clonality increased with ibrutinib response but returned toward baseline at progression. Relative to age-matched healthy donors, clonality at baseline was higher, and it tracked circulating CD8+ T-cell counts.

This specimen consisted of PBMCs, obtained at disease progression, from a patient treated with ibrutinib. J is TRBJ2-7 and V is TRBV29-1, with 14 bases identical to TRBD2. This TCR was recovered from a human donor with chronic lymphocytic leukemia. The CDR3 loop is CSVGGLAGEPGYEQYF. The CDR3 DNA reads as TGCAGCGTTGGGGGACTAGCGGGAGAGCCAGGCTACGAGCAGTACTTC.